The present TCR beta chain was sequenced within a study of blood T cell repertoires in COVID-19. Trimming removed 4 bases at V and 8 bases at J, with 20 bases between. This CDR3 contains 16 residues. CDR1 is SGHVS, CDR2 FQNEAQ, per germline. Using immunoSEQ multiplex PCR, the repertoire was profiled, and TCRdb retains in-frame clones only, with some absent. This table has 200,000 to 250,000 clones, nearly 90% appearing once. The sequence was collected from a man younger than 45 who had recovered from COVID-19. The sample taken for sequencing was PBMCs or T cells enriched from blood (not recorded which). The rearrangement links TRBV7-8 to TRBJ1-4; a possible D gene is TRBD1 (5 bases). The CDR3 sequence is CASSSRRGGVGEKLFF. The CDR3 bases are TGTGCCAGCAGCTCAAGGAGGGGAGGCGTAGGCGAAAAACTGTTTTTT.